The sequence of this T cell receptor (beta chain) was determined in a study of STAT5B mutations in CD4+ large granular lymphocyte leukemia. Study findings and constraints: Top patient clones used TRBV06 genes more often: 8/27 versus 2/35 in controls.

This clone was seen a handful of times. As yet, its antigen is unknown. Unmatched junction bases numbered 6, after V lost 5 bases and J lost 4 bases. Germline V lookup: CDR1 SGHVS, CDR2 FQNEAQ. CDR3 size: 14 residues. Sequencing was at survey level. Clones were sequenced by immunoSEQ multiplex PCR, and TCRdb holds only the in-frame ones, with some missing. The data hold about 34,000 clones, with about 76% observed a single time. The material sequenced was CD4+ T cells from blood buffy coats. The sequence was collected from a human donor in good health. The gene calls are TRBV7-8 and TRBJ2-5, with 8 bases lining up with TRBD2. The CDR3 DNA is TGTGCCAGCAGCCGCGGGGGGCGGGGAGAGACCCAGTACTTC. It is translated as CASSRGGRGETQYF.